This TCR beta chain originates from a study of T cell responses to AZD1222 COVID-19 vaccine. Study results and limitations: Repertoires were obtained solely post-peak T cell response. Following two doses of AZD1222, Spike-specific TCR breadth and depth rose. The donor group comprised mostly white British people and more females; the analysis possibly underestimated clonal diversity.

Libraries were prepared by immunoSEQ multiplex PCR; TCRdb keeps only in-frame clonotypes and omits some of them. The data show over 55,000 clones, with around three quarters seen just once and roughly 3.5% held by the top ten. Germline V gene data show CDR1 as ENHRY and CDR2 as SYGVKD. The CDR3 extends over 13 amino acids. Trimming left V 3 bases short and J 8 bases short, with 13 bases between. Comment on this clone: Its antigen is unidentified.

The sequence derives from an adult who received the AZD1222 COVID-19 vaccine. This chain links TRBV10-3 with TRBJ1-2; D perhaps matches TRBD1 (5 bases). The sample was peripheral blood, taken 28 days after the second AZD1222 dose. The CDR3, as DNA: TGTGCCATCAGTGAAAAGGGGACGGGAGGCTACACCTTC. Protein: CAISEKGTGGYTF.